This T cell receptor (beta chain) was identified in a study of shared clonotypes between healthy human individuals. This clone has only one observation. Its antigen is unidentified. General study points: Larger estimated richness was generally seen in naive subsets than in memory subsets. The four-donor shared clonotypes exceeded non-shared clonotypes in generation probability, with non-shared ones scoring lower. Large sequencing depth failed to make sorted-subset sequencing complete, rarefaction showed.

There were only Caucasian adults among the donors, and all lived in Nashville, Tennessee. TCRdb keeps only in-frame clones here, not all; method: immunoSEQ multiplex PCR. The repertoire holds 2,500,000 or so clones, with around nine tenths as singletons. The sequence came from a man younger than 35 in good health. The sequencing input was naive CD4+ T cells sorted from blood. Subset indicated: CD45RA+ positively selected.

The CDR3 region has the DNA TGCGCCAGCAGCCAAGATTCAGGGGCTAGCTGGGGAGAGACCCAGTACTTC. Encoded protein: CASSQDSGASWGETQYF. The chain is built from TRBV4-1 and TRBJ2-5; a weak D match, TRBD1 (6 bases). The V end lost 0 bases, the J end lost 4 bases, and 18 bases lay between the germline ends. The germline V gene encodes CDR1 MGHRA and CDR2 YSYEKL. CDR3 length equals 17 residues.